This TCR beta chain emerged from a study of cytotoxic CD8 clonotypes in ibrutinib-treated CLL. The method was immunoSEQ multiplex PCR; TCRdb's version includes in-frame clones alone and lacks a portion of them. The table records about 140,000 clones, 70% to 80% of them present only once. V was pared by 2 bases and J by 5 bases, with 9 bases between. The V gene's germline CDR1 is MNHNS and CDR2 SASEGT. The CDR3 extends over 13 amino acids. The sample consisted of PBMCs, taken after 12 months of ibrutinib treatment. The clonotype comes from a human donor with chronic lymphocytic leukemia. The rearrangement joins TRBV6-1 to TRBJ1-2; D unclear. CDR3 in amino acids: CASSEQTFYGYTF. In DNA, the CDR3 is TGTGCCAGCAGTGAACAGACGTTTTATGGCTACACCTTC.